This record looks at one TCR beta chain sequence and its context. The antigen is unknown. Mismatch with germline at one junction end may stem from a read error. This sample's RNA came from whole unsorted tissue. Per germline, CDR1 SGHAT and CDR2 FQNNGV. This CDR3 comprises 14 residues. These data belong to a study of tumor and adjacent non-tumor tissue in lung cancer. Three rounds of nested PCR, following a modified ARM-PCR protocol, produced the TCRbeta library. One entry per CDR3 protein, called by TCRdb with MiXCR from the multiplex PCR reads. The sample shows about 75,000 distinct CDR3 sequences, around 77% of them seen only once. Study-wide results and caveats: Tumor tissue had significantly higher TCR diversity than normal lung.

The sequenced sample consisted of lung tumor tissue. This TCR derives from a woman aged 45-65 years with non-small cell lung cancer. The chain couples TRBV11-2 to TRBJ2-3, with D hard to call. The CDR3 nucleotides are TGTACCAGCAGCTTAGATCTGGTAGTAGATACGCAATATTTT. This gives the protein CTSSLDLVVDTQYF.